This T cell receptor (beta chain) was identified in a study of post-analysis software for immune sequencing data. This CDR3 region has 15 residues. V dropped 3 bases and J dropped 4 bases, with 10 bases sitting between them. Points on this clonotype: Antigen: not known.

Findings and limits, study-wide: In patients, roughly five TRBV segments were more frequent than in controls, with TRBV5-6, TRBV5-1 and TRBV20-1 among them.

cDNA libraries of TCR beta carried unique molecular identifiers. TCRdb analysed the PCR reads with MiXCR anew, one entry per CDR3 protein. The table lists some 690,000 distinct CDR3 sequences, roughly three fifths of them singletons. The TCR was taken from a girl aged 2-10 years with multiple sclerosis. The sequencing sample was made of blood. The J gene is TRBJ1-6, the V gene TRBV12-3 or TRBV12-4; unclear D gene. This chain's CDR3 is CASSFRGPYNSPLHF. CDR3 in DNA: TGTGCCAGCAGTTTCAGAGGGCCGTATAATTCACCCCTCCACTTT.